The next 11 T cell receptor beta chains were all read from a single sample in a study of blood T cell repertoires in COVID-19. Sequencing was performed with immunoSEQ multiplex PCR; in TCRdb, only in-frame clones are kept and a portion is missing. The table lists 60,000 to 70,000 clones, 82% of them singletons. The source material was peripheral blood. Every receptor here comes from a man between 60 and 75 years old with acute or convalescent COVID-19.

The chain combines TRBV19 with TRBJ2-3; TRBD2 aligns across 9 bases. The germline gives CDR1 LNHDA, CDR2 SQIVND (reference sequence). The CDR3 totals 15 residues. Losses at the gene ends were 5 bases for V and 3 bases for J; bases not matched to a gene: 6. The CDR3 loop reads CASSSSGGLTDTQYF. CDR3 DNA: TGTGCCAGTAGTTCCAGCGGGGGGTTAACAGATACGCAGTATTTT.

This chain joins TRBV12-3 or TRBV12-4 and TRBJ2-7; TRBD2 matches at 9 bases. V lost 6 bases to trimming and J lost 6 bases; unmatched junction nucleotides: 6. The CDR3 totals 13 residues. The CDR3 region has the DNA TGTGCCAGCAGATTTAGCGGGGGCGGCGAGCAGTACTTC. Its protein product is CASRFSGGGEQYF.

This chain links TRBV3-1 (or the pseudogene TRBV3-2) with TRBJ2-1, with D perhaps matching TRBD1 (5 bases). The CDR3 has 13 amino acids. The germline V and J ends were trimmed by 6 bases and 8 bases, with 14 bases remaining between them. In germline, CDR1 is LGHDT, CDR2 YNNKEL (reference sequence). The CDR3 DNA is TGTGCCAGCAGACGCAGGGTTTTCGATGAGCAGTTCTTC. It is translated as CASRRRVFDEQFF.

The CDR3 here is CASQGESTDTQYF. The CDR3 DNA reads as TGTGCCAGCCAGGGGGAAAGCACAGATACGCAGTATTTT. The chain couples TRBV12-3 or TRBV12-4 to TRBJ2-3; 7 positions agree with TRBD1. The trim removed 8 bases at V and 0 bases at J, leaving 2 bases unmatched. This CDR3 comprises 13 residues.

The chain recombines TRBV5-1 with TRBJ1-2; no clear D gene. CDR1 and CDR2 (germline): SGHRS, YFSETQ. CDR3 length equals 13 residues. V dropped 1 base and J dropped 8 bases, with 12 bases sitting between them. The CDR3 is CASSLSGGYGYTF. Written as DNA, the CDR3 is TGCGCCAGCAGCTTGAGCGGAGGGTACGGCTACACCTTC.

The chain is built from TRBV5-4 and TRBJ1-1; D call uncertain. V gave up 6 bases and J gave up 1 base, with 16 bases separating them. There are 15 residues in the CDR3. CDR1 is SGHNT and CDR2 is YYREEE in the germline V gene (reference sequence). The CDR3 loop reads CASTPKKGGNTEAFF. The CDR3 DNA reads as TGTGCCAGCACCCCGAAAAAGGGAGGGAACACTGAAGCTTTCTTT.

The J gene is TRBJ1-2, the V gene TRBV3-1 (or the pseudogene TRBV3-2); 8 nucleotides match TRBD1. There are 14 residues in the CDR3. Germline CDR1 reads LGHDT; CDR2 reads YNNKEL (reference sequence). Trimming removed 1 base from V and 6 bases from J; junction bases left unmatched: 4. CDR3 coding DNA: TGTGCCAGCAGCCAAGCCAGGGGGCGAAATGGCTACACCTTC. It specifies CASSQARGRNGYTF.

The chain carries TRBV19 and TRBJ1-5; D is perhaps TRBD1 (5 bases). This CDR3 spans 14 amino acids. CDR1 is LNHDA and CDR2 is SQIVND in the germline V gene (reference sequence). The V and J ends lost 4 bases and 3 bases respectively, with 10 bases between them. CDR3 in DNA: TGTGCCAGTAGTAGGGGCAGGGACAATCAGCCCCAGCATTTT. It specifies CASSRGRDNQPQHF.

The CDR3 sequence is CASSLSRLRDSEQFF. In DNA, the CDR3 is TGTGCCAGCAGTTTATCGCGCTTACGAGACAGTGAGCAGTTCTTC. The chain combines TRBV27 with TRBJ2-1; maybe TRBD1 (5 bases). This CDR3 comprises 15 residues. With 0 bases removed from V and 9 bases from J, the gap between germline ends came to 15 bases. Germline CDR1 is MNHEY and CDR2 is SMNVEV (reference sequence).

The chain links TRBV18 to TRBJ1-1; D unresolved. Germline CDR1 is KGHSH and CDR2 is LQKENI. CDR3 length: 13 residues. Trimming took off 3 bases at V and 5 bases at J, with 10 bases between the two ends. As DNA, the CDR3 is TGTGCCAGCTCACCTCCCGGAGTTACTGAAGCTTTCTTT. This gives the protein CASSPPGVTEAFF.

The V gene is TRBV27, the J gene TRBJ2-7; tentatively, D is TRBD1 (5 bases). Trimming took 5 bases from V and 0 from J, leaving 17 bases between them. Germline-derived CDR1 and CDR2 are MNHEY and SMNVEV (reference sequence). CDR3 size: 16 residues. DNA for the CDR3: TGTGCCAGCAGTCCCACCACAGGTTATAGCTCCTACGAGCAGTACTTC. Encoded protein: CASSPTTGYSSYEQYF.